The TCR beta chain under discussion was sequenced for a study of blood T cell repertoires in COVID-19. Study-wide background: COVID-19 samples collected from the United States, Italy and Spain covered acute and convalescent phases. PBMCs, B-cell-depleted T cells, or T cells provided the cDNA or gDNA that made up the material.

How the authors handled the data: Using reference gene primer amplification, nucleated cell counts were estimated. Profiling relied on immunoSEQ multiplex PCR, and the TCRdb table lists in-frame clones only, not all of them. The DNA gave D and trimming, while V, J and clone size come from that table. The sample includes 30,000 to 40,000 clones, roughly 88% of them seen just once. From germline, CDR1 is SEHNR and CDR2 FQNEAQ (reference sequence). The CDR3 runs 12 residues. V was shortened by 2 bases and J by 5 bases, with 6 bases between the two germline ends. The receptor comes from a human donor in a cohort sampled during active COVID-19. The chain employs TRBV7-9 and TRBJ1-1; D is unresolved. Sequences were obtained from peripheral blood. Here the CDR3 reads CASSLSGTEAFF. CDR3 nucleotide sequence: TGTGCCAGCAGCTTATCGGGAACTGAAGCTTTCTTT. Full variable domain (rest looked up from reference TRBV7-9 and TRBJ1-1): DTGVSQNPRHKITKRGQNVTFRCDPISEHNRLYWYRQTLGQGPEFLTYFQNEAQLEKSRLLSDRFSAERPKGSFSTLEIQRTEQGDSAMYLCASSLSGTEAFFGQGTRLTVV.